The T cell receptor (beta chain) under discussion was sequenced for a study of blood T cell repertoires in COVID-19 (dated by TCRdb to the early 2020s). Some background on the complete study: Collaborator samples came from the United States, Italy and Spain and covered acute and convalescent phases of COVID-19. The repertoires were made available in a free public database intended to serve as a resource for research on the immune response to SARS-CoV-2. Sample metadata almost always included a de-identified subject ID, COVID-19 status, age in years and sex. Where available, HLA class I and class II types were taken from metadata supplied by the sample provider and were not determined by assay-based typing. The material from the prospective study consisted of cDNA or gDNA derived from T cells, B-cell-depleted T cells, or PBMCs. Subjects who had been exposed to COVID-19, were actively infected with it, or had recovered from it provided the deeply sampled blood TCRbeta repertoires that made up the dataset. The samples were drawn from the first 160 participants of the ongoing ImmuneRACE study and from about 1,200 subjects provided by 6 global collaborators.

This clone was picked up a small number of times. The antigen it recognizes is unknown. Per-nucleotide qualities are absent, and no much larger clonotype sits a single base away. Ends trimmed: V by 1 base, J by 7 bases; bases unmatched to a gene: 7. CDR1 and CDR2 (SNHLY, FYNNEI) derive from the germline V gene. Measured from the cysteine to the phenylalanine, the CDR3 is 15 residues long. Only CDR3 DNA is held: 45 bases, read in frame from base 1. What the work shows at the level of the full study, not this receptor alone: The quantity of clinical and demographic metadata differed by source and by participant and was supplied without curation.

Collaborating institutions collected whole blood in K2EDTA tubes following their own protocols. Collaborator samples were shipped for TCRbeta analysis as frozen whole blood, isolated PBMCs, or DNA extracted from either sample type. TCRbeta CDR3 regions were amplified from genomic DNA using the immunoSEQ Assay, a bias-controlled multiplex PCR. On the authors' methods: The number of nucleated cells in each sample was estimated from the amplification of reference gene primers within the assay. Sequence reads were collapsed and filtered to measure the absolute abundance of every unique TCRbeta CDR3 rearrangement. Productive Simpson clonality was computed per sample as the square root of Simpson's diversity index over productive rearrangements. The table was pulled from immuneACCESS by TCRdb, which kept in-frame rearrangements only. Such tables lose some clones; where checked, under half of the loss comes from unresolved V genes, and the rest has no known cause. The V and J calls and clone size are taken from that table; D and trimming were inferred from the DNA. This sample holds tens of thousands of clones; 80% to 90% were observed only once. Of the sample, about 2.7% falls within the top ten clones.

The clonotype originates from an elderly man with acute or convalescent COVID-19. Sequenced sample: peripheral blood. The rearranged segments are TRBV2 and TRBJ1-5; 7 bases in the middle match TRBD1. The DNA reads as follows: TGTGCCAGCAGTGAAGGGGGAACCAGGGGGCAGCCCCAGCATTTT. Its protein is CASSEGGTRGQPQHF.